The clone carrying this T cell receptor (beta chain) was counted a few times. No antigen is known for it. The CDR3 contains 15 residues. Germline CDR1 ENHRY, CDR2 SYGVKD. The V segment lost 2 bases and the J segment 1 base; nucleotides outside the gene matches: 2. These data originate in a study of T cells after yellow fever vaccination. The study's findings and limits: Though it reached lower strength, the secondary response hit its peak faster, day 5 versus 15. Repertoires obtained by FACS sorting could include abundant clonotypes that entered as contaminants from the bulk population.

By 5'RACE template switching, TCR cDNA was produced, with a universal primer site and UMIs added in the process. One entry per CDR3 protein results from TCRdb running MiXCR on the 5' RACE reads. The sample lists 300,000 to 400,000 distinct CDR3 sequences, 3% to 4.5% occurring once. This clonotype originated in a man between 18 and 35 years old who received the YFV17D yellow fever vaccine. The chain has TRBV10-3 and TRBJ2-1; 7 bases agree with TRBD2. This material consisted of PBMCs, taken 5 days after the yellow fever booster vaccination. The CDR3 nucleotides read TGTGCCATCAGTGAGCCGGGACTATCCTACAATGAGCAGTTCTTC. Its translation: CAISEPGLSYNEQFF.